This T cell receptor (beta chain) stems from a study of shared clonotypes between healthy human individuals. Overall study: The cohort had two women and a few men, ages 18 to 49. Researchers assigned three CD4 naive, three CD4 memory, two CD8 naive and one CD8 memory plate to each donor.

As to this clone: Its antigen remains unidentified.

The protocol was immunoSEQ multiplex PCR, while the TCRdb copy is restricted to in-frame clones and leaves out a portion. In the table there are about 1 million clones, around three quarters of which are singletons. The V and J ends lost 3 bases and 2 bases, in that order; junction bases with no gene match: 3. Germline CDR1 and CDR2: SGHNT and YYREEE (reference sequence). This CDR3 comprises 15 residues. Study-wide findings and caveats: With several donors compared, around 5% of naive CD4 clonotypes were shared.

Specimen: memory CD4+ T cells from PBMCs. Subset specified: CD45RA-negative fraction. The J gene is TRBJ2-5, the V gene TRBV5-4; TRBD2 agrees at 11 bases. The receptor was isolated from a man aged 18 to 30 in good health. Some clones in this sample may be carry-over from other donors' samples. The CDR3 reads CASSSTSGAQETQYF. CDR3 in DNA: TGTGCCAGCAGCTCGACTAGCGGGGCACAAGAGACCCAGTACTTC.